This T cell receptor beta chain was identified during a study of T cell responses to AZD1222 COVID-19 vaccine. About the study: Pooling covered second doses at about 4 or about 12 weeks. Broader study findings: Spike-specific TCR breadth and depth both grew after two AZD1222 doses. Only a handful of individuals given AZD1222 were seropositive at baseline. Among spike-specific TCRs, nearly half reportedly target unmutated variant regions.

Trimming removed 0 bases at V and 7 bases at J, with 9 bases between. Germline V gene sequence: CDR1 ENHRY, CDR2 SYGVKD. The CDR3 runs 14 residues. Note on this clone: Its target is unknown.

Repertoires were generated with immunoSEQ multiplex PCR, while TCRdb's copy carries only in-frame clones and drops some. This sample has more than 100,000 clones, with 90% to 95% found just once. The rearrangement links TRBV10-3 to TRBJ2-2; perhaps TRBD2 as D (5 bases). Specimen: peripheral blood, collected on day 0 of AZD1222 vaccination. This TCR was sampled from an adult in good health. CDR3 coding DNA: TGTGCCATCAGTGAGTCGGCCGCGGGCGGGGAGCTGTTTTTT. Translating gives CAISESAAGGELFF.